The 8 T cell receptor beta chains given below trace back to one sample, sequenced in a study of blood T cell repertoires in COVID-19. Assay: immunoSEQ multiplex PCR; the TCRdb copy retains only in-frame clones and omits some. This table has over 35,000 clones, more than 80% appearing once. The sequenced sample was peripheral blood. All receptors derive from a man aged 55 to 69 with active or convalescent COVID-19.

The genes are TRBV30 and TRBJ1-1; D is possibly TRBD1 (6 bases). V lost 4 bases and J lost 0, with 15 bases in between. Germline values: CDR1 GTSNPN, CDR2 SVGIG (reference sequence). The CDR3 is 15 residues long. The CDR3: CAWIEGVNLNTEAFF. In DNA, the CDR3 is TGTGCCTGGATAGAGGGGGTAAACTTGAACACTGAAGCTTTCTTT.

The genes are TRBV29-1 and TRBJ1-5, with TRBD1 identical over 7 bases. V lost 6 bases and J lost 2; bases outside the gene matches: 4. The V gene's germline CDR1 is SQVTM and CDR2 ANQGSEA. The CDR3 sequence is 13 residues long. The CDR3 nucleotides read TGCAGCGTCCAGGGGGTAGGCAATCAGCCCCAGCATTTT. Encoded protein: CSVQGVGNQPQHF.

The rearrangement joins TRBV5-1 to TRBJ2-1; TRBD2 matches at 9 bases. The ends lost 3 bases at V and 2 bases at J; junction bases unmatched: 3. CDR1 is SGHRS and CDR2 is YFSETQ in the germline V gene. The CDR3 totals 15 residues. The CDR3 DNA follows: TGCGCCAGCAGCTCTTCTAGCGGGACCTACAATGAGCAGTTCTTC. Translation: CASSSSSGTYNEQFF.

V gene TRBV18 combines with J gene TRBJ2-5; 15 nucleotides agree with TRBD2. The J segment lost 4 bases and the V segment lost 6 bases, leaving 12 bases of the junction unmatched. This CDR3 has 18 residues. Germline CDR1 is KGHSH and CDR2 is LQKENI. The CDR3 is CASSPAGLAGGRGETQYF. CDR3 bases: TGTGCCAGCTCTCCCGCCGGACTAGCGGGGGGGCGGGGAGAGACCCAGTACTTC.

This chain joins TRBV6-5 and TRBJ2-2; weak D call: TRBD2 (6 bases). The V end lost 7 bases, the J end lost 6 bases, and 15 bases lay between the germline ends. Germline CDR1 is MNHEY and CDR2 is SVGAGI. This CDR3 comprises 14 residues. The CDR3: CASTRGGVSGELFF. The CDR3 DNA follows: TGTGCCAGCACTCGAGGAGGGGTCTCCGGGGAGCTGTTTTTT.

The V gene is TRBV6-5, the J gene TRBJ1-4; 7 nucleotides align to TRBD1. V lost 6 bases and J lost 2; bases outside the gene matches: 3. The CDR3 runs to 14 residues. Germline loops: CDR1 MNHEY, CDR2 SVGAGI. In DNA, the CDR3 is TGTGCCAGCAGGCAGGGGGTTACTAATGAAAAACTGTTTTTT. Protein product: CASRQGVTNEKLFF.

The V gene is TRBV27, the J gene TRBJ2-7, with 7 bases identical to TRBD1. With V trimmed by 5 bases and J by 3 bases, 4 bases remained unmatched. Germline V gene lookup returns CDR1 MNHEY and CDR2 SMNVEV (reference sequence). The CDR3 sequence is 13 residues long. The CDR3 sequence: CASSPRTGYEQYV. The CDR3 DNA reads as TGTGCCAGCAGTCCCCGGACAGGCTACGAGCAGTACGTC.

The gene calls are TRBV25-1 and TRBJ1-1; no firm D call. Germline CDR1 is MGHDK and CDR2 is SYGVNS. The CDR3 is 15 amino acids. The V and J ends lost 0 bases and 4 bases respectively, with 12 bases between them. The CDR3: CASSEYRGRGTEAFF. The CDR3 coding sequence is TGTGCCAGCAGTGAATATCGGGGTCGCGGCACTGAAGCTTTCTTT. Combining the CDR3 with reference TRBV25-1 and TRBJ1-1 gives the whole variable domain EADIYQTPRYLVIGTGKKITLECSQTMGHDKMYWYQQDPGMELHLIHYSYGVNSTEKGDLSSESTVSRIRTEHFPLTLESARPSHTSQYLCASSEYRGRGTEAFFGQGTRLTVV.